One sample yielded the 22 T cell receptor beta chains listed below, sequenced in a study of T cell responses to AZD1222 COVID-19 vaccine. Measured with immunoSEQ multiplex PCR; TCRdb has only the in-frame clones, and not every one. Here the sample spans roughly 130,000 clones, about 86% being singletons. The sample in question was peripheral blood, obtained on day 0 of AZD1222 vaccination. Source of these receptors: an adult in good health.

The rearrangement uses TRBV7-2 and TRBJ2-5; D is ambiguous. The CDR3 totals 13 residues. Germline V gives CDR1 SGHTA, CDR2 FQGNSA. V was trimmed by 7 bases and J by 6 bases, leaving 15 bases between them. CDR3 nucleotide sequence: TGTGCCAGCACCAACCATTTCGGACAGACCCAGTACTTC. This codes for CASTNHFGQTQYF.

This sequence joins TRBV7-9 and TRBJ1-2, with 8 bases aligning to TRBD1. CDR3 size: 14 residues. From germline, CDR1 is SEHNR and CDR2 FQNEAQ (reference sequence). Germline trimming cut 4 bases from V and 3 bases from J; bases unmatched to any gene: 4. CDR3 sequence: CASSSDRAYYGYTF. CDR3 bases: TGTGCCAGCAGCTCGGACAGGGCCTACTATGGCTACACCTTC.

Regarding this clone: The sample has other DNA sequences that encode this CDR3 too. The V and J genes are TRBV12-3 or TRBV12-4 and TRBJ2-1; D gene ambiguous. The CDR3 runs to 12 residues. The V end was cut by 3 bases, the J end by 7 bases, with 7 bases between. The CDR3 bases are TGTGCCAGCAGTTTCTCGGGTAATGAGCAGTTCTTC. Translation: CASSFSGNEQFF.

CDR3 residues: CASSFLGYGYTF. The CDR3 bases are TGTGCCAGCAGTTTTCTGGGATATGGCTACACCTTC. The V and J genes are TRBV12-3 or TRBV12-4 and TRBJ1-2, with no clear D. This CDR3 is 12 amino acids long. Trimming took 3 bases from V and 5 from J, leaving 7 bases between them.

The chain combines TRBV9 with TRBJ1-1; possible D gene TRBD1, 5 bases. The CDR3 runs 13 residues. The germline V gene has CDR1 SGDLS and CDR2 YYNGEE. With 1 base removed from V and 7 bases from J, the gap between germline ends came to 11 bases. CDR3 nucleotides: TGTGCCAGCAGCGTAAGGCAGGGCGGTGAAGCTTTCTTT. Translating it yields CASSVRQGGEAFF. The full variable domain, in which reference TRBV9 and TRBJ1-1 provide the parts outside the CDR3, is DSGVTQTPKHLITATGQRVTLRCSPRSGDLSVYWYQQSLDQGLQFLIQYYNGEERAKGNILERFSAQQFPDLHSELNLSSLELGDSALYFCASSVRQGGEAFFGQGTRLTVV.

The chain has TRBV24-1 and TRBJ1-1; D not resolved. V lost 5 bases and J lost 8, with 14 bases in between. This CDR3 has 13 amino acids. Germline V gives CDR1 KGHDR, CDR2 SFDVKD. CDR3 region: CATSGGLYSEAFF. CDR3 bases: TGTGCCACCAGTGGGGGATTATACTCCGAAGCTTTCTTT.

The sample holds a few counts of this clone. Other DNA sequences within the sample encode an identical CDR3. V is TRBV27 and J is TRBJ2-3, with D uncertain. The CDR3 sequence is 13 residues long. In germline, CDR1 is MNHEY, CDR2 SMNVEV (reference sequence). Trimming shortened V by 2 bases and J by 3 bases, and 6 bases separated the two germline ends. The CDR3, as DNA: TGTGCCAGCAGTTTAACCTTAACAGATACGCAGTATTTT. Its protein product is CASSLTLTDTQYF.

The CDR3 DNA sequence: TGTGCCAGCAGCCGCCTCAGGACAGGGAATTCCGGGGAGCTGTTTTTT. This sequence encodes CASSRLRTGNSGELFF. This chain links TRBV7-9 with TRBJ2-2, with 8 bases identical to TRBD1. V was clipped by 5 bases and J by 6 bases; unmatched bases: 11. The CDR3 has 16 residues. Germline assignment: CDR1 SEHNR and CDR2 FQNEAQ (reference sequence).

The V and J genes are TRBV3-1 (or the pseudogene TRBV3-2) and TRBJ2-7; no clear D. This CDR3 is 12 amino acids long. CDR1 is LGHDT, CDR2 YNNKEL, per germline (reference sequence). V shed 1 base and J shed 6 bases, with 7 bases lying between them. DNA for the CDR3: TGTGCCAGCAGCCAAGGGGTATTCGAGCAGTACTTC. It translates to CASSQGVFEQYF.

The J gene is TRBJ1-3, the V gene TRBV7-9; D ambiguous. The CDR3 has 14 amino acids. Trimming pared 6 bases from V and 0 bases from J, leaving 9 bases between. Germline CDR1 and CDR2: SEHNR and FQNEAQ (reference sequence). CDR3 amino acids: CASSRILSGNTIYF. CDR3 nucleotides: TGTGCCAGCAGTAGAATCCTCTCTGGAAACACCATATATTTT. The full variable domain, with the rest looked up from reference TRBV7-9 and TRBJ1-3, is DTGVSQNPRHKITKRGQNVTFRCDPISEHNRLYWYRQTLGQGPEFLTYFQNEAQLEKSRLLSDRFSAERPKGSFSTLEIQRTEQGDSAMYLCASSRILSGNTIYFGEGSWLTVV.

The chain is built from TRBV18 and TRBJ1-3; TRBD1 matches 7 bases. The CDR3 runs 15 residues. V lost 6 bases, J lost 4 bases, and 9 bases stayed unmatched. Germline assignment: CDR1 KGHSH and CDR2 LQKENI. The CDR3, as DNA: TGTGCCAGCTCCCCAATGGGGACAGTCGGAAACACCATATATTTT. Amino acids: CASSPMGTVGNTIYF.

The chain recombines TRBV3-1 (or the pseudogene TRBV3-2) with TRBJ2-5; D is perhaps TRBD2 (5 bases). V lost 1 base and J 5 bases, leaving 17 bases between the germline ends. Germline loops: CDR1 LGHDT, CDR2 YNNKEL (reference sequence). CDR3 size: 16 residues. The CDR3: CASSQGSERPGETQYF. The CDR3 bases are TGTGCCAGCAGCCAAGGATCTGAGCGGCCCGGGGAGACCCAGTACTTC.

The rearrangement joins TRBV20-1 to TRBJ2-7; maybe TRBD2 (6 bases). With 3 bases removed from V and 5 bases from J, the gap between germline ends came to 14 bases. Germline-derived CDR1 and CDR2 are DFQATT and SNEGSKA (reference sequence). The CDR3 extends over 13 amino acids. The CDR3 region is CSASRRGGDEQYF. In DNA, the CDR3 is TGCAGTGCTAGTCGTCGGGGAGGCGACGAGCAGTACTTC.

The gene calls are TRBV5-1 and TRBJ2-5, with 8 bases aligning to TRBD2. J gave up 5 bases and V 3 bases, and 6 bases lay outside the gene matches. Looked up from germline, CDR1 is SGHRS and CDR2 is YFSETQ. CDR3 length: 14 residues. The chain's CDR3 is CASSWGTSRETQYF. In DNA, the CDR3 is TGCGCCAGCAGCTGGGGGACTAGTCGGGAGACCCAGTACTTC.

This rearrangement joins TRBV5-8 to TRBJ2-7; D perhaps matches TRBD2 (5 bases). CDR1 is SGHTS and CDR2 is YDEGEE in the germline V gene. Trimming stripped 4 bases from V and 2 bases from J, with 13 bases between. The CDR3 has 14 residues. CDR3 residues: CASSSLTITYEQYF. The CDR3 region has the DNA TGTGCCAGCAGCAGCCTGACTATTACCTACGAGCAGTACTTC.

The gene calls are TRBV30 and TRBJ2-7; D remains ambiguous. Germline V gene sequence: CDR1 GTSNPN, CDR2 SVGIG (reference sequence). V was shortened by 3 bases and J by 7 bases, with 16 bases between the two germline ends. This CDR3 contains 13 residues. This CDR3 is CAWRSRGFGEQYF. DNA for the CDR3: TGTGCCTGGAGATCCAGAGGTTTTGGGGAGCAGTACTTC.

The chain joins TRBV28 to TRBJ2-5; 9 bases line up with TRBD1. Germline CDR1 is MDHEN and CDR2 is SYDVKM. This CDR3 region has 14 residues. Unmatched junction bases numbered 10, after V lost 6 bases and J lost 8 bases. The CDR3 nucleotides read TGTGCCAGCAGAGAAACCGGGACAGGGATTACCCAGTACTTC. Translated: CASRETGTGITQYF.

This clone has just a few counts. The rearrangement uses TRBV24-1 and TRBJ2-5; tentatively, D is TRBD2 (6 bases). CDR3 size: 15 residues. V was pared by 5 bases and J by 3 bases, with 15 bases between. Per germline, CDR1 KGHDR and CDR2 SFDVKD. The CDR3 sequence is CATSVLRGFEETQYF. CDR3 nucleotides: TGTGCCACCAGTGTCTTGCGGGGTTTCGAAGAGACCCAGTACTTC.

The genes are TRBV6-5 and TRBJ2-7, with a weak D call TRBD1 (5 bases). V was cut by 8 bases and J by 0 bases, with 11 bases left in between. Per the germline V gene, CDR1 is MNHEY and CDR2 is SVGAGI. CDR3 length: 13 amino acids. The CDR3, as DNA: TGTGCCAGCTCCGTGGGGCCCTCCTACGAGCAGTACTTC. It translates to CASSVGPSYEQYF.

The gene calls are TRBV4-1 and TRBJ2-3; 8 bases fit TRBD2. Germline V gene sequence: CDR1 MGHRA, CDR2 YSYEKL. The CDR3 sequence is 17 residues long. Germline trimming cut 4 bases from V and 0 bases from J; bases unmatched to any gene: 9. The CDR3 region is CASSPASGGASTDTQYF. The DNA for the CDR3 is TGCGCCAGCAGCCCAGCCAGCGGGGGTGCTAGCACAGATACGCAGTATTTT.

The chain is built from TRBV29-1 and TRBJ2-1, with no clear D. V was cut by 6 bases and J by 0 bases, with 21 bases left in between. This CDR3 is built from 17 residues. Germline V gives CDR1 SQVTM, CDR2 ANQGSEA. CDR3 sequence (DNA): TGCAGCGTGAATGGATTACGGCCCCATAGCTCCTACAATGAGCAGTTCTTC. This translates into CSVNGLRPHSSYNEQFF.

The chain employs TRBV27 and TRBJ2-3; 10 positions match TRBD2. CDR3 length: 17 amino acids. With 6 bases clipped from V and 6 bases from J, the junction kept 15 bases outside the gene matches. Germline CDR1 and CDR2: MNHEY and SMNVEV (reference sequence). This chain's CDR3 is CASSELGTSVRGDTQYF. CDR3 in DNA: TGTGCCAGCAGCGAACTTGGGACTAGCGTGAGGGGGGATACGCAGTATTTT.